This TCR beta chain came from a study of T cells after somatic rescue of genetic block. Produced via immunoSEQ multiplex PCR; TCRdb's table is partial and in-frame only. This sample has some 70,000 clones; approximately 90% occur once, and the top ten carry about 3%. V lost 0 bases to trimming and J lost 2 bases, with 9 bases between them. The CDR3 extends over 14 amino acids. Per the germline V gene, CDR1 is SGDLS and CDR2 is YYNGEE. Sample: peripheral blood mononuclear cells (PBMCs). The chain is built from TRBV9 and TRBJ2-7, with D hard to call. The source is a man aged 25 to 45. The CDR3 is CASSVDNKPYEQYF. CDR3 in DNA: TGTGCCAGCAGCGTAGATAATAAACCCTACGAGCAGTACTTC.